This TCR beta chain is from a study of T cell repertoires in cytomegalovirus infection. The overall study: Shared public TCR beta signatures pointed to both CMV infection and a matching HLA type. Findings and caveats of the study: Dominating the ex vivo response were HLA-C-restricted CMV-specific TCR beta clonotypes.

This clonotype occurred a few times. Its cognate antigen is unknown. The V gene lost 6 bases and the J gene lost 9 bases, with 9 bases spanning the gap. From germline, CDR1 is SEHNR and CDR2 FQNEAQ (reference sequence). The CDR3 is 11 residues long. From the reads, TCRdb called clonotypes with MiXCR, one entry per CDR3 protein. The sample lists around 630,000 distinct CDR3 sequences; 24% were seen once. This clonotype was sampled from a human donor in good health (CMV status not recorded). Some clones in this sample may be carry-over from other donors' samples. The V call is TRBV7-9, the J call TRBJ1-3; D is unresolved. Material for sequencing was CD8+ T cells from PBMCs. CDR3 loop: CASSVAGTIYF. The CDR3 nucleotides are TGTGCCAGCAGTGTCGCCGGCACCATATATTTT.